Listed below are T cell receptor beta chains from one sample, sequenced in a study of brain T cells in children with intractable seizures. Only in-frame clones appear in the TCRdb table, and some are missing; sequencing was by immunoSEQ multiplex PCR. The sample has 7,500 to 10,000 clones, nearly 75% seen once. Sequenced material: resected brain tissue, taken at surgery. The receptors were sampled from a boy under three years old with tuberous sclerosis and intractable seizures. CDR3s include the opening cysteine and the closing phenylalanine or tryptophan. D genes are given only for firm matches. Clone sizes are given selectively: once, few, many, or a class where the clone is expanded.

D gene,V gene,clone size,J gene,CDR3 DNA,CDR3 protein
TRBD1,TRBV6-5,-,TRBJ1-4,TGTGCCAGCAGTTACCGGGACAGGGGAGAAAAACTGTTTTTT,CASSYRDRGEKLFF
-,TRBV6-5,-,TRBJ1-1,TGTGCCAGCAATGTGGATTTCGGCACTGAAGCTTTCTTT,CASNVDFGTEAFF
-,TRBV11-1,-,TRBJ2-1,TGTGCCAGCAGCTTAGAACGGGGCTCCTACAATGAGCAGTTCTTC,CASSLERGSYNEQFF
-,TRBV29-1,-,TRBJ2-1,TGCAGCGTTGAAGGAGGGGAAGGCTCCTACAATGAGCAGTTCTTC,CSVEGGEGSYNEQFF
-,TRBV6-4,-,TRBJ1-6,TGTGCCAGCAGTGAAGGGGCCAATTCACCCCTCCACTTT,CASSEGANSPLHF
TRBD2,TRBV11-2,-,TRBJ2-3,TGTGCCAGCAGCTCCAGCGGGGGTAGCACAGATACGCAGTATTTT,CASSSSGGSTDTQYF
TRBD1,TRBV3-1/TRBV3-2,once,TRBJ1-2,TGTGCCAGCAGCCGAGACAGGGCTAGCTATGGCTACACCTTC,CASSRDRASYGYTF
-,TRBV12-3/TRBV12-4,-,TRBJ2-5,TGTGCCAGCAGTTTTGGGGGAAAAGAGACCCAGTACTTC,CASSFGGKETQYF
TRBD2,TRBV7-7,-,TRBJ2-5,TGTGCTAGCAGCTTAGGCGGGGGGGCCCGAGAGACCCAGTACTTC,CASSLGGGARETQYF
TRBD1,TRBV27,-,TRBJ1-5,TGTGCCAGCAGTTTATCAGGGCAGGGGGCAGGTCAGCCCCAGCATTTT,CASSLSGQGAGQPQHF
-,TRBV19,once,TRBJ2-3,TGTGCCAGTCTCGGAGGGAGCACAGATACGCAGTATTTT,CASLGGSTDTQYF
TRBD2,TRBV9,-,TRBJ2-2,TGTGCCAGCAGCGTAGGTGGTAGGACTAGCGGGGGCACCGGGGAGCTGTTTTTT,CASSVGGRTSGGTGELFF
-,TRBV6-6,-,TRBJ1-2,TGTGCCAGCCGGACGGACTATGGCTACACCTTC,CASRTDYGYTF
-,TRBV7-6,-,TRBJ1-2,TGTGCCAGCAGCCGAGGGGGGAGCTCCTATGGCTACACCTTC,CASSRGGSSYGYTF
-,TRBV7-3,-,TRBJ2-2,TGTGCCAGCAGCCCCCTCGGGAATACGAACACCGGGGAGCTGTTTTTT,CASSPLGNTNTGELFF
-,TRBV5-4,-,TRBJ1-4,TGTGCCAGCAGCTTGGATTCAACTAATGAAAAACTGTTTTTT,CASSLDSTNEKLFF
TRBD1,TRBV2,-,TRBJ2-5,TGTGCCAGCCGACAGGGGCAAGAGACCCAGTACTTC,CASRQGQETQYF
-,TRBV2,-,TRBJ1-5,TGTGCCAGCAGTGAGTCGCACGTCAATCAGCCCCAGCATTTT,CASSESHVNQPQHF
-,TRBV6-6,few,TRBJ1-2,TGTGCCAGCCGAACCAGGGATGGCTACACCTTC,CASRTRDGYTF
TRBD1,TRBV30,-,TRBJ2-7,TGTGCCTGGAGTCTATATCACACGGGACAGGGGATGGGCGAGCAGTACTTC,CAWSLYHTGQGMGEQYF
-,TRBV12-3/TRBV12-4,-,TRBJ2-5,TGTGCCAGCAGTTTAGGGGAGACCCAGTACTTC,CASSLGETQYF
TRBD2,TRBV7-3,-,TRBJ2-1,TGTGCCAGCAGCTCCTTAGCGGGAGGGCGGAGTGAGCAGTTCTTC,CASSSLAGGRSEQFF
TRBD2,TRBV11-2,few,TRBJ2-4,TGTGCCAGCAGCTTAACCAGCGGGGGTGAGGACATTCAGTACTTC,CASSLTSGGEDIQYF
-,TRBV6-6,-,TRBJ2-7,TGTGCCGTACGGACTGTTTCCTACGAGCAGTACTTC,CAVRTVSYEQYF
-,TRBV28,-,TRBJ1-2,TGTGCCAGCAGCCTGCCCCTTAACTATGGCTACACCTTC,CASSLPLNYGYTF
TRBD2,TRBV13,-,TRBJ2-7,TGTGCCAGCAGCTTAGGTAGCGGGAGAGGCCACGAGCAGTACTTC,CASSLGSGRGHEQYF
TRBD1,TRBV3-1/TRBV3-2,-,TRBJ2-1,TGTGCCAGCAGCCAATCGGACAGGGTGAGGAACAATGAGCAGTTCTTC,CASSQSDRVRNNEQFF
TRBD1,TRBV7-2,-,TRBJ1-2,TGTGCCAGCAGCTTAGATGGGGCAGGGGGGTTTTGCACCTTC,CASSLDGAGGFCTF
-,TRBV19,-,TRBJ1-3,TGTGCCAGTATTGAAAGCCTACAGGGTTCTGGAAACACCATATATTTT,CASIESLQGSGNTIYF
-,TRBV28,-,TRBJ1-2,TGTGCCAGCAGTCCCCCTGCTAGACAGGATTATGGCTACACCTTC,CASSPPARQDYGYTF
-,TRBV7-9,-,TRBJ1-2,TGTGCCAGCAGCTTAAATAATCCAGGGGCCTATGGCTACACCTTC,CASSLNNPGAYGYTF
TRBD1,TRBV5-1,-,TRBJ1-2,TGCGCCAGCAGCTTGGGACAGGGTTCCTATGGCTACACCTTC,CASSLGQGSYGYTF
TRBD1,TRBV6-5,-,TRBJ2-6,TGTGCCGGACAGGGGGCGAGAGATGGGGCCAACGTCCTGACTTTC,CAGQGARDGANVLTF
TRBD1,TRBV5-1,-,TRBJ1-1,TGCGCCAGCAGCGTGGACAGGGCGGGGACTGAAGCTTTCTTT,CASSVDRAGTEAFF
-,TRBV25-1,-,TRBJ2-2,TGTGCCACCGGAAGTTTTTCTTCGGACCTGAACACCGGGGAGCTGTTTTTT,CATGSFSSDLNTGELFF